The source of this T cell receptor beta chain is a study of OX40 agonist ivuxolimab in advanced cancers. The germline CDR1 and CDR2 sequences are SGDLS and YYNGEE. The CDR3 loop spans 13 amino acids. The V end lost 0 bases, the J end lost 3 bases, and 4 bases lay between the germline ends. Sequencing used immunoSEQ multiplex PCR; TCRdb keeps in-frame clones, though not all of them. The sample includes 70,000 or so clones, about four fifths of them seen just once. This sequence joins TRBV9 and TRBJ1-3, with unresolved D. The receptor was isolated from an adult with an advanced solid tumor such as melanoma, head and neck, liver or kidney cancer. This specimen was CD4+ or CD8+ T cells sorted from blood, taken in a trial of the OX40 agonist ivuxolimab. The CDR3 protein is CASSVVYGNTIYF. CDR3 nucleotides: TGTGCCAGCAGCGTAGTTTATGGAAACACCATATATTTT.